Listed below are T cell receptor beta chains from one sample, sequenced in a study of human T cells and chemical hapten exposure. One entry per CDR3 protein results from TCRdb running MiXCR on the RACE reads. The sample includes some 100,000 distinct CDR3 sequences, roughly a tenth of them seen just once. This specimen consisted of whole blood, obtained in connection with sensitization to the hapten diphenylcyclopropenone (DPC). The receptors come from a woman between 40 and 55 years old with alopecia areata. Some clones in this sample may be carry-over from other donors' samples. The CDR3 runs from the conserved cysteine through the conserved F or W. The order of the fields is J gene, clone size, D gene, V gene, CDR3 protein, CDR3 DNA. The D gene is left open where the match is weak. Rows give clone size only sometimes, using once, few, many, or a class for an expanded clone.

TRBJ1-2 | . | . | TRBV6-2/TRBV6-3 | CASSPISFGGYTF | TGTGCCAGCAGTCCCATCAGCTTTGGTGGCTACACCTTC
TRBJ2-1 | many | TRBD2 | TRBV6-5 | CASRPPGTSRDEQFF | TGTGCCAGCAGGCCCCCCGGGACTAGTCGCGATGAGCAGTTCTTC
TRBJ2-2 | . | . | TRBV20-1 | CSARSRVLGQAGELFF | TGCAGTGCTAGAAGTCGGGTCTTAGGGCAGGCCGGGGAGCTGTTTTTT
TRBJ2-1 | many | TRBD2 | TRBV20-1 | CSARIPTSGGSLFF | TGCAGTGCTAGGATCCCGACTAGCGGGGGGTCTCTGTTCTTC
TRBJ2-3 | medium-sized | . | TRBV4-1 | CASSQGLGEYTDTQYF | TGCGCCAGCAGCCAAGGCTTGGGGGAATACACAGATACGCAGTATTTT
TRBJ2-7 | many | . | TRBV28 | CASSLRAAYPYEQYF | TGTGCCAGCAGTTTAAGGGCAGCTTACCCCTACGAGCAGTACTTC
TRBJ2-7 | . | . | TRBV4-3 | CASSQEVGPEQYF | TGCGCCAGCAGCCAAGAGGTAGGGCCCGAGCAGTACTTC
TRBJ1-6 | . | TRBD1 | TRBV4-3 | CASSQDRGGASPLHF | TGCGCCAGCAGCCAAGATCGAGGGGGCGCCTCACCCCTCCACTTT
TRBJ2-1 | few | TRBD1 | TRBV19 | CASSQGAYNEQFF | TGTGCCAGTAGTCAGGGGGCCTACAATGAGCAGTTCTTC
TRBJ1-2 | many | . | TRBV20-1 | CSASEGTGFGGYGYTF | TGCAGTGCTAGCGAAGGCACAGGGTTTGGGGGCTATGGCTACACCTTC
TRBJ1-2 | . | . | TRBV5-6 | CASSPGWGAREAF | TGTGCCAGCAGCCCAGGTTGGGGGGCACGGGAGGCCTTC
TRBJ2-3 | few | . | TRBV9 | CASSAPRDSTDTQYF | TGTGCCAGCAGCGCCCCCCGGGATAGCACAGATACGCAGTATTTT
TRBJ2-3 | few | . | TRBV2 | CASSEGGVHTQYF | TGTGCCAGCAGTGAAGGTGGGGTACATACGCAGTATTTT
TRBJ1-1 | few | . | TRBV29-1 | CSVKGIANTEAFF | TGCAGCGTAAAAGGAATTGCCAACACTGAAGCTTTCTTT
TRBJ1-2 | . | . | TRBV4-3 | CASSQEQSQEGGYTF | TGCGCCAGCAGCCAAGAGCAATCACAGGAAGGTGGCTACACCTTC
TRBJ2-2 | . | TRBD1 | TRBV5-1 | CASYSGQPNTGELFF | TGCGCCAGCTATTCGGGACAGCCGAACACCGGGGAGCTGTTTTTT
TRBJ2-1 | many | TRBD1 | TRBV9 | CASSFRTGHNEQFF | TGTGCCAGCAGCTTCCGGACAGGCCACAATGAGCAGTTCTTC